The 26 T cell receptor beta chains in this list originate from one sample, sequenced in a study of cytomegalovirus exposure and HLA in healthy donors (TCRdb year 2017). Library generation was performed with the immunoSEQ multiplex PCR assay. For the multiplex PCR, a mixture combining 60 forward primers for TCR Vbeta segments and 13 reverse primers for TCR Jbeta segments was used. TCRdb retrieved this table from immuneACCESS and kept in-frame rearrangements only. Not all clones are present; in checked studies, unresolved V genes account for under half, and no reason is known for the remainder. Here the sample has 200,000 or so clones; approximately 85% occur a single time. In total, the top ten clones hold approximately 0.74% of the sample. Specimen: PBMCs. The receptors originated from a woman under 30 in good health and CMV-seronegative.

This clone showed up just a few times. CDR3 sequence: CASSQDAGANTGELFF. DNA of the CDR3: TGCGCCAGCAGCCAAGATGCAGGGGCGAACACCGGGGAGCTGTTTTTT. This chain connects TRBV4-1 to TRBJ2-2; TRBD1 might be the D (6 bases). CDR1 MGHRA and CDR2 YSYEKL come from the germline V gene. With 0 bases removed from V and 0 bases from J, the gap between germline ends came to 8 bases. The CDR3 is 16 residues long.

This clone has only a few counts. This chain joins TRBV6-4 and TRBJ2-1; a weak D match, TRBD2 (6 bases). In germline, CDR1 is MRHNA, CDR2 SNTAGT. The CDR3 contains 15 residues. Trimming cost V 5 bases and J 4 bases, with 15 bases left between them. The CDR3 region is CASSPMAGPYNEQFF. The CDR3 DNA is TGTGCCAGCAGTCCTATGGCGGGGCCGTACAATGAGCAGTTCTTC.

This sequence joins TRBV14 and TRBJ2-1; 9 bases are shared with TRBD2. The CDR3 is 15 residues long. Germline lookup yields CDR1 SGHDN and CDR2 FVKESK. The ends lost 6 bases at V and 6 bases at J; junction bases unmatched: 9. This CDR3 reads CASSPIAGAGNEQFF. The CDR3 DNA is TGTGCCAGCAGTCCTATAGCGGGAGCGGGCAATGAGCAGTTCTTC.

The chain uses TRBV5-4 and TRBJ2-5, with TRBD1 identical over 11 bases. This CDR3 region has 15 residues. Germline V gene lookup returns CDR1 SGHNT and CDR2 YYREEE (reference sequence). Trimming cost V 3 bases and J 4 bases; bases outside gene matches: 5. This CDR3 reads CASSSRTGGIETQYF. The CDR3 nucleotides read TGTGCCAGCAGCTCGAGGACAGGGGGCATAGAGACCCAGTACTTC.

There are a few counts of this clone. J is TRBJ1-2 and V is TRBV6-4; tentative D call: TRBD1 (5 bases). This CDR3 is built from 14 residues. Trimming left V 0 bases short and J 2 bases short, with 7 bases between. Looked up from germline, CDR1 is MRHNA and CDR2 is SNTAGT. DNA of the CDR3: TGTGCCAGCAGTGACTCGAAGGGGAACTATGGCTACACCTTC. Its translation is CASSDSKGNYGYTF.

The chain is built from TRBV19 and TRBJ1-2; TRBD1 might be the D (6 bases). Germline V gene lookup returns CDR1 LNHDA and CDR2 SQIVND (reference sequence). Trimming removed 3 bases from V and 0 bases from J, with 14 bases in between. The CDR3 is 16 amino acids. CDR3 loop: CASSINRQASNYGYTF. CDR3 nucleotides: TGTGCCAGTAGTATCAACCGACAGGCCTCTAACTATGGCTACACCTTC.

The chain has TRBV5-1 and TRBJ1-2; tentatively, D is TRBD1 (6 bases). This CDR3 has 13 amino acids. Germline CDR1 is SGHRS and CDR2 is YFSETQ. The V gene lost 4 bases and the J gene lost 1 base, with 8 bases spanning the gap. Written as DNA, the CDR3 is TGCGCCAGCAGCAGGACAGATAACTATGGCTACACCTTC. This codes for CASSRTDNYGYTF.

The chain couples TRBV5-1 to TRBJ2-7, with TRBD2 identical over 8 bases. This CDR3 is 13 amino acids long. The trim removed 3 bases at V and 7 bases at J, leaving 6 bases unmatched. Germline assignment: CDR1 SGHRS and CDR2 YFSETQ. CDR3 sequence: CASSSSGGVEQYF. For the CDR3, the DNA is TGCGCCAGCAGCTCGAGCGGGGGCGTTGAGCAGTACTTC.

This clone has only one observation. The V and J genes are TRBV19 and TRBJ1-5; D perhaps matches TRBD1 (6 bases). CDR1 is LNHDA, CDR2 SQIVND, per germline (reference sequence). V was clipped by 6 bases and J by 6 bases, with 12 bases between them. The CDR3 length is 13 residues. The CDR3 sequence: CASSVPGVQPQHF. CDR3 DNA sequence: TGTGCCAGTAGCGTGCCAGGGGTTCAGCCCCAGCATTTT.

The rearrangement links TRBV7-8 to TRBJ2-5; D is perhaps TRBD1 (5 bases). Trimming removed 4 bases from V and 4 bases from J, with 13 bases in between. This CDR3 spans 14 amino acids. CDR1 is SGHVS and CDR2 is FQNEAQ in the germline V gene. The CDR3 DNA follows: TGTGCCAGCAGCTCCAGACAGACGCCAGAGACCCAGTACTTC. It yields the protein CASSSRQTPETQYF.

V is TRBV20-1 and J is TRBJ2-7; D is uncertain. Germline assignment: CDR1 DFQATT and CDR2 SNEGSKA (reference sequence). The CDR3 covers 11 residues. Trimming took 4 bases from V and 0 from J, leaving 4 bases between them. CDR3 DNA: TGCAGTGCTACTAGCTCCTACGAGCAGTACTTC. It is translated as CSATSSYEQYF.

Concerning this clone itself: A read error may produce the germline difference seen at one junction end. V is TRBV7-9 and J is TRBJ1-1; maybe TRBD1 (5 bases). CDR3 length: 17 residues. Germline V gene data show CDR1 as SEHNR and CDR2 as FQNEAQ (reference sequence). The CDR3 loop is CSSSSTSDIWGNTEAFF. The CDR3 DNA is TGTTCCAGCAGCTCGACCTCGGACATCTGGGGGAACACTGAAGCTTTCTTT.

This clone appeared a single time. CDR3 residues: CASSPTGRGTEAFF. DNA for the CDR3: TGTGCCAGCTCACCAACAGGAAGGGGCACTGAAGCTTTCTTT. This rearrangement joins TRBV18 to TRBJ1-1, with D perhaps TRBD1 (5 bases). The CDR3 is made up of 14 amino acids. Deletions cut 2 bases from V and 4 bases from J, with 11 bases between. Germline loops: CDR1 KGHSH, CDR2 LQKENI.

The genes are TRBV27 and TRBJ2-1; TRBD2 matches at 7 bases. The trim removed 3 bases at V and 4 bases at J, leaving 6 bases unmatched. Looked up from germline, CDR1 is MNHEY and CDR2 is SMNVEV (reference sequence). The CDR3 contains 15 residues. In nucleotides, the CDR3 is TGTGCCAGCAGTTTCTACGGGGGAGGGTACAATGAGCAGTTCTTC. Translated: CASSFYGGGYNEQFF.

This chain joins TRBV2 and TRBJ2-3; 7 bases map to TRBD2. Losses at the gene ends were 9 bases for V and 0 bases for J; bases not matched to a gene: 6. CDR3 size: 14 residues. CDR1 and CDR2 from the germline V gene are SNHLY and FYNNEI. The chain's CDR3 is CASIRRGSTDTQYF. As DNA, the CDR3 is TGTGCCAGTATAAGGCGGGGGAGCACAGATACGCAGTATTTT. Using reference TRBV2 and TRBJ2-3 for the parts outside the CDR3, the full variable domain is EPEVTQTPSHQVTQMGQEVILRCVPISNHLYFYWYRQILGQKVEFLVSFYNNEISEKSEIFDDQFSVERPDGSNFTLKIRSTKLEDSAMYFCASIRRGSTDTQYFGPGTRLTVL.

The CDR3 loop is CASRNPGGTEAFF. The CDR3 DNA follows: TGTGCCAGCAGAAACCCAGGGGGCACTGAAGCTTTCTTT. The chain carries TRBV4-2 and TRBJ1-1, with 7 nucleotides matching TRBD1. This CDR3 contains 13 residues. Germline loops: CDR1 LGHNA, CDR2 YNFKEQ. V was clipped by 6 bases and J by 4 bases; unmatched bases: 5.

The chain has TRBV11-2 and TRBJ2-7; TRBD2 matches 10 bases. J was trimmed by 1 base and V by 5 bases; bases with no gene match: 2. The CDR3 totals 14 residues. Per the germline V gene, CDR1 is SGHAT and CDR2 is FQNNGV. CDR3 loop: CASSRTSGSYEQYF. CDR3 DNA: TGTGCCAGCAGCCGGACTAGCGGATCCTACGAGCAGTACTTC.

The gene calls are TRBV30 and TRBJ2-5; the match to TRBD2 covers 12 bases. There are 17 residues in the CDR3. V trimming: 2 bases; J trimming: 4 bases; junction bases outside the gene matches: 11. Germline V gene sequence: CDR1 GTSNPN, CDR2 SVGIG (reference sequence). The CDR3 bases are TGTGCCTGGAGTCTCCAACGGACTAGCGGGACCTCAGAGACCCAGTACTTC. This codes for CAWSLQRTSGTSETQYF.

The chain is built from TRBV19 and TRBJ2-1, with D possibly being TRBD1 (6 bases). CDR1 and CDR2 from the germline V gene are LNHDA and SQIVND (reference sequence). V lost 3 bases and J 2 bases, leaving 11 bases between the germline ends. This CDR3 spans 15 amino acids. CDR3 region: CASSIKTGPYNEQFF. CDR3 sequence (DNA): TGTGCCAGTAGTATTAAAACAGGGCCCTACAATGAGCAGTTCTTC. Full variable domain (outside the CDR3, taken from reference TRBV19 and TRBJ2-1): DGGITQSPKYLFRKEGQNVTLSCEQNLNHDAMYWYRQDPGQGLRLIYYSQIVNDFQKGDIAEGYSVSREKKESFPLTVTSAQKNPTAFYLCASSIKTGPYNEQFFGPGTRLTVL.

This sequence joins TRBV7-8 and TRBJ1-2; a weak D match, TRBD1 (6 bases). CDR3 length: 14 residues. Looked up from germline, CDR1 is SGHVS and CDR2 is FQNEAQ. V lost 5 bases and J 6 bases, leaving 16 bases between the germline ends. The CDR3 here is CASSEDSYNHGYTF. In DNA form, the CDR3 reads TGTGCCAGCAGCGAGGACAGCTACAATCATGGCTACACCTTC.

This clone is a singleton in its sample. V gene TRBV5-1 combines with J gene TRBJ1-3; no firm D call. The CDR3 runs to 16 residues. Germline V lookup: CDR1 SGHRS, CDR2 YFSETQ. V shed 0 bases and J shed 0 bases, with 10 bases lying between them. The CDR3 reads CASSLAGSLSGNTIYF. The CDR3 nucleotides are TGCGCCAGCAGCTTGGCCGGGAGCCTCTCTGGAAACACCATATATTTT.

This chain links TRBV7-7 with TRBJ2-1; D is possibly TRBD2 (5 bases). The CDR3 consists of 15 residues. Germline CDR1 SSHAT, CDR2 FNYEAQ (reference sequence). Between the trimmed V and J ends, which lost 1 base and 6 bases, there was a span of 13 bases. CDR3 residues: CASSLGTYLGNEQFF. CDR3 DNA: TGTGCCAGCAGCTTAGGGACTTACTTGGGCAATGAGCAGTTCTTC.

V and J are TRBV9 and TRBJ1-1; TRBD1 agrees at 7 bases. Per the germline V gene, CDR1 is SGDLS and CDR2 is YYNGEE. V lost 4 bases to trimming and J lost 3 bases; unmatched junction nucleotides: 3. The CDR3 is 13 residues long. CDR3 protein: CASSRDRDTEAFF. Written as DNA, the CDR3 is TGTGCCAGCAGCCGAGACAGGGACACTGAAGCTTTCTTT. Complete variable domain (other parts from reference TRBV9 and TRBJ1-1): DSGVTQTPKHLITATGQRVTLRCSPRSGDLSVYWYQQSLDQGLQFLIQYYNGEERAKGNILERFSAQQFPDLHSELNLSSLELGDSALYFCASSRDRDTEAFFGQGTRLTVV.

This chain uses TRBV2 with TRBJ2-7; TRBD1 might be the D (6 bases). Trimming took off 6 bases at V and 6 bases at J, with 12 bases between the two ends. There are 12 residues in the CDR3. Per germline, CDR1 SNHLY and CDR2 FYNNEI. CDR3 sequence (DNA): TGTGCCAGCAGGTACAGGGAACCCGAGCAGTACTTC. It encodes CASRYREPEQYF.

V and J are TRBV27 and TRBJ2-2, with D unresolved. V was trimmed by 5 bases and J by 5 bases, leaving 9 bases between them. The CDR3 is 13 residues long. Germline V CDR1 and CDR2: MNHEY, SMNVEV (reference sequence). CDR3 sequence (DNA): TGTGCCAGCAGTCCCTCGGGTACCGGGGAGCTGTTTTTT. It codes for CASSPSGTGELFF.

V and J are TRBV28 and TRBJ2-7; 7 bases fit TRBD2. CDR3 length equals 14 residues. V trimming: 4 bases; J trimming: 6 bases; junction bases outside the gene matches: 9. Germline V lookup: CDR1 MDHEN, CDR2 SYDVKM. The CDR3 is CASSSLGGGREQYF. The CDR3 nucleotides are TGTGCCAGCAGTTCTCTGGGGGGAGGGCGCGAGCAGTACTTC.